A single sample gave rise to the 11 T cell receptor beta chains below, sequenced in a study of T cell repertoires in cytomegalovirus infection. For these TCRs, the target antigens are not known. TCRdb analysed the reads with MiXCR anew, one entry per CDR3 protein. The profile shows more than 250,000 distinct CDR3 sequences, 20% to 30% of them singletons. The sequenced sample was cultured PBMCs, obtained from culture after CMV antigen stimulation. Source of these receptors: a human donor in good health (CMV status not recorded). Some clones in this sample may be carry-over from other donors' samples.

The chain uses TRBV6-5 and TRBJ2-7, with D possibly TRBD2 on 7 matching bases. Germline V gives CDR1 MNHEY, CDR2 SVGAGI. The CDR3 runs to 15 residues. Trimming stripped 2 bases from V and 4 bases from J, with 15 bases between. As DNA, the CDR3 is TGTGCCAGCAGTTACGGCGGGGGCGCGGGTTACGAGCAGTACTTC. Residues: CASSYGGGAGYEQYF.

J is TRBJ2-1 and V is TRBV10-3; 16 bases match TRBD2. CDR1 is ENHRY and CDR2 is SYGVKD in the germline V gene. The CDR3 extends over 16 amino acids. V lost 7 bases and J lost 6; bases outside the gene matches: 6. For the CDR3, the DNA is TGTGCCATCAAAGGGACTAGCGGGAGGGGAAGCAATGAGCAGTTCTTC. It is translated as CAIKGTSGRGSNEQFF.

This clonotype was detected many times. The rearrangement uses TRBV7-2 and TRBJ1-6; D not certain. Germline CDR1 reads SGHTA; CDR2 reads FQGNSA. This CDR3 comprises 15 residues. Between the trimmed V and J ends, which lost 3 bases and 4 bases, there was a span of 10 bases. The CDR3: CASSFSGQYNSPLHF. For the CDR3, the DNA is TGTGCCAGCAGCTTTAGCGGCCAATATAATTCACCCCTCCACTTT.

This clonotype was seen many times. This rearrangement joins TRBV7-2 to TRBJ1-2; D not resolved. From germline, CDR1 is SGHTA and CDR2 FQGNSA. The CDR3 is 12 residues long. V was shortened by 2 bases and J by 7 bases, with 8 bases between the two germline ends. CDR3 amino acids: CASSLLSSGYTF. The CDR3 nucleotides are TGTGCCAGCAGCTTACTGAGCTCTGGCTACACCTTC.

This clonotype has more than one count but fewer than ten. The V and J genes are TRBV4-3 and TRBJ2-1, with D uncertain. The V gene's germline CDR1 is LGHNA and CDR2 YSLEER. This CDR3 region has 17 residues. V was cut by 0 bases and J by 6 bases, with 18 bases left in between. CDR3 sequence (DNA): TGCGCCAGCAGCCAAGATCTAAGGCCAGAAACCCTCAATGAGCAGTTCTTC. Amino acid sequence: CASSQDLRPETLNEQFF.

The chain links TRBV20-1 to TRBJ1-1; a weak D match, TRBD1 (5 bases). Germline V gives CDR1 DFQATT, CDR2 SNEGSKA (reference sequence). This CDR3 contains 12 residues. Trimming pared 7 bases from V and 11 bases from J, leaving 20 bases between. Here the CDR3 reads CSDPQGDFLAFF. The CDR3 nucleotides read TGCAGTGACCCCCAAGGGGACTTCTTGGCTTTCTTT.

This chain uses TRBV7-6 with TRBJ2-1; D gene ambiguous. Trimming took off 7 bases at V and 0 bases at J, with 13 bases between the two ends. From germline, CDR1 is SGHVS and CDR2 FNYEAQ. The CDR3 has 15 amino acids. In DNA, the CDR3 is TGTGCCAGCACCGAAGTATACAGCTCCTACAATGAGCAGTTCTTC. Its translation: CASTEVYSSYNEQFF.

The J gene is TRBJ2-3, the V gene TRBV7-2; 11 bases are shared with TRBD2. The CDR3 runs 16 residues. The V and J ends lost 5 bases and 2 bases, in that order; junction bases with no gene match: 6. CDR1 is SGHTA, CDR2 FQGNSA, per germline. The CDR3 bases are TGTGCCAGCAGCGGACTAGCGGGTGTCCTCACAGATACGCAGTATTTT. Its translation: CASSGLAGVLTDTQYF. Supplemented by reference TRBV7-2 and TRBJ2-3, the full variable domain reads GAGVSQSPSNKVTEKGKDVELRCDPISGHTALYWYRQSLGQGLEFLIYFQGNSAPDKSGLPSDRFSAERTGGSVSTLTIQRTQQEDSAVYLCASSGLAGVLTDTQYFGPGTRLTVL.

This clonotype was detected a few times. The V call is TRBV5-6, the J call TRBJ1-4; no reliable D call. This CDR3 region has 13 residues. Trimming left V 2 bases short and J 9 bases short, with 11 bases between. Germline CDR1 is SGHDT and CDR2 is YYEEEE. The CDR3, as DNA: TGTGCCAGCAGCTTACTGGACGGACAAAAACTGTTTTTT. It codes for CASSLLDGQKLFF.

This rearrangement joins TRBV6-1 to TRBJ2-5, with D possibly called TRBD1 or TRBD2 (6 bases each). The CDR3 has 15 amino acids. Germline V gene sequence: CDR1 MNHNS, CDR2 SASEGT. Trimming cost V 0 bases and J 7 bases, with 15 bases left between them. The CDR3 DNA sequence: TGTGCCAGCAGTGAAGCGTTAGGGGGGAGCGGGACCCAGTACTTC. Its translation: CASSEALGGSGTQYF.

At least ten counts were recorded for this clonotype. The chain carries TRBV4-1 and TRBJ2-7; D not certain. The germline CDR1 and CDR2 sequences are MGHRA and YSYEKL. The V gene lost 1 base and the J gene lost 4 bases, with 26 bases spanning the gap. This CDR3 comprises 19 residues. The CDR3 region is CASSQAPSRNFAFGYEQYV. The CDR3 region has the DNA TGCGCCAGCAGCCAAGCCCCGAGCAGGAACTTCGCGTTCGGTTACGAGCAGTACGTC.